Presented here are 27 T cell receptor beta chains from one specimen sequenced in a study of T-cell reconstitution after alpha-beta-depleted transplantation in children. For TCRbeta, the library was prepared with unique molecular identifiers. Each CDR3 protein is one row after TCRdb ran MiXCR on the PCR reads. This table has around 580,000 distinct CDR3 sequences, more than 20% appearing once. This sample comprised PBMCs, obtained before TCRalphabeta/CD19-depleted stem cell transplant. These receptors came from a boy younger than two with Wiskott-Aldrich syndrome, due to receive a stem cell transplant.

In its sample, this clonotype was seen a few times. The genes are TRBV7-2 and TRBJ2-7, with TRBD2 identical over 7 bases. V shed 5 bases and J 2 bases; nucleotides not matched to a gene: 9. The germline V gene has CDR1 SGHTA and CDR2 FQGNSA. There are 15 residues in the CDR3. Written as DNA, the CDR3 is TGTGCCAGCAGCAGATCGGGGGGAGATGCCTACGAGCAGTACTTC. Protein: CASSRSGGDAYEQYF. Together with reference TRBV7-2 and TRBJ2-7, the CDR3 gives the full variable domain: GAGVSQSPSNKVTEKGKDVELRCDPISGHTALYWYRQSLGQGLEFLIYFQGNSAPDKSGLPSDRFSAERTGGSVSTLTIQRTQQEDSAVYLCASSRSGGDAYEQYFGPGTRLTVT.

Only a few counts were recorded for this clonotype. This rearrangement joins TRBV5-5 to TRBJ2-2; the D is unclear. The germline V gene has CDR1 SGHKS and CDR2 YYEKEE (reference sequence). The ends were cut back, 1 base at V and 0 bases at J, with 7 bases in the middle. The CDR3 contains 15 residues. CDR3: CASSLIRTNTGELFF. The CDR3 nucleotides are TGTGCCAGCAGCTTGATCAGAACGAACACCGGGGAGCTGTTTTTT.

This clonotype has just a few counts. The chain has TRBV3-1 and TRBJ1-3; D is uncertain. Germline loops: CDR1 LGHDT, CDR2 YNNKEL (reference sequence). The ends were cut back, 2 bases at V and 0 bases at J, with 14 bases in the middle. This CDR3 region has 17 residues. CDR3 residues: CASSQSAERYSGNTIYF. The CDR3 DNA sequence: TGTGCCAGCAGCCAAAGCGCCGAAAGGTACTCTGGAAACACCATATATTTT.

The V and J genes are TRBV11-2 and TRBJ1-1; 10 nucleotides agree with TRBD1. J gave up 4 bases and V 4 bases, and 12 bases lay outside the gene matches. Germline values: CDR1 SGHAT, CDR2 FQNNGV. CDR3 length: 17 residues. The CDR3 nucleotides read TGTGCCAGCAGCTGGGCAGGACAGGGGGAACCATTCACTGAAGCTTTCTTT. This encodes CASSWAGQGEPFTEAFF. The whole variable domain, remainder taken from reference TRBV11-2 and TRBJ1-1, is EAGVAQSPRYKIIEKRQSVAFWCNPISGHATLYWYQQILGQGPKLLIQFQNNGVVDDSQLPKDRFSAERLKGVDSTLKIQPAKLEDSAVYLCASSWAGQGEPFTEAFFGQGTRLTVV.

This clonotype was counted a few times. V gene TRBV27 combines with J gene TRBJ1-1; a possible D gene is TRBD1 (6 bases). Germline CDR1 MNHEY, CDR2 SMNVEV (reference sequence). V gave up 2 bases and J gave up 4 bases, with 20 bases separating them. The length of the CDR3 is 17 residues. This chain's CDR3 is CASSLRGSAGRSTEAFF. The CDR3 DNA reads as TGTGCCAGCAGTTTAAGGGGGTCGGCGGGACGGAGCACTGAAGCTTTCTTT.

The chain combines TRBV11-3 with TRBJ2-1; 7 bases fit TRBD1. Trimming removed 5 bases from V and 5 bases from J; junction bases left unmatched: 6. Germline CDR1 is SGHNT and CDR2 is YENEEA. The CDR3 runs 14 residues. Here the CDR3 reads CASSPPDRDNEQFF. The CDR3 bases are TGTGCCAGCAGCCCTCCCGACAGGGACAATGAGCAGTTCTTC.

This chain links TRBV20-1 with TRBJ2-2; 8 positions match TRBD2. Germline CDR1 and CDR2: DFQATT and SNEGSKA (reference sequence). This CDR3 has 15 residues. Trimming removed 4 bases from V and 5 bases from J; junction bases left unmatched: 9. CDR3 loop: CSAKDPGGKTGELFF. CDR3 nucleotide sequence: TGCAGTGCTAAAGATCCGGGAGGGAAAACCGGGGAGCTGTTTTTT.

This clonotype was counted between two and nine times. This chain joins TRBV28 and TRBJ2-5; D may be TRBD2 (5 bases). The CDR3 spans 14 residues. The V gene's germline CDR1 is MDHEN and CDR2 SYDVKM. With 7 bases removed from V and 5 bases from J, the gap between germline ends came to 17 bases. The CDR3 reads CASTSGGCSETQYF. CDR3 nucleotides: TGTGCCAGCACGTCGGGCGGGTGTAGCGAGACCCAGTACTTC.

V is TRBV18 and J is TRBJ2-1; D is unclear. The CDR3 spans 14 residues. Trimming cost V 1 base and J 4 bases, with 8 bases left between them. Per the germline V gene, CDR1 is KGHSH and CDR2 is LQKENI. The CDR3 here is CASSPLPEYNEQFF. CDR3 coding DNA: TGTGCCAGCTCACCACTTCCGGAGTACAATGAGCAGTTCTTC.

This chain uses TRBV5-1 with TRBJ2-6; D unresolved. Trimming cost V 2 bases and J 4 bases, with 10 bases left between them. Per the germline V gene, CDR1 is SGHRS and CDR2 is YFSETQ. The CDR3 is made up of 15 amino acids. In DNA, the CDR3 is TGCGCCAGCAGCTTATCGCAAGCCGGGGCCAACGTCCTGACTTTC. Residues: CASSLSQAGANVLTF.

This clonotype has more than one count but fewer than ten. V gene TRBV19 combines with J gene TRBJ2-3; TRBD2 matches 15 bases. From germline, CDR1 is LNHDA and CDR2 SQIVND (reference sequence). The CDR3 contains 20 residues. V lost 5 bases and J lost 6; bases outside the gene matches: 18. For the CDR3, the DNA is TGTGCCAGTAGTGGCGGAACCGGGACTAGCGGGAGGCGGGGCCTGGATACGCAGTATTTT. This translates into CASSGGTGTSGRRGLDTQYF.

The chain employs TRBV12-3 or TRBV12-4 and TRBJ2-5; D is undetermined. The CDR3 runs to 13 residues. Trimming cost V 1 base and J 5 bases, with 8 bases left between them. The CDR3 loop reads CASSLGLWETQYF. CDR3 nucleotide sequence: TGTGCCAGCAGTTTAGGATTGTGGGAGACCCAGTACTTC.

The rearrangement uses TRBV29-1 and TRBJ2-4; the D is unclear. The V end lost 3 bases, the J end lost 0 bases, and 3 bases lay between the germline ends. Germline loops: CDR1 SQVTM, CDR2 ANQGSEA. This CDR3 is built from 12 residues. The CDR3 loop is CSVEVAKNIQYF. CDR3 nucleotides: TGCAGCGTTGAGGTAGCCAAAAACATTCAGTACTTC. Full variable domain (outside the CDR3, taken from reference TRBV29-1 and TRBJ2-4): SAVISQKPSRDICQRGTSLTIQCQVDSQVTMMFWYRQQPGQSLTLIATANQGSEATYESGFVIDKFPISRPNLTFSTLTVSNMSPEDSSIYLCSVEVAKNIQYFGAGTRLSVL.

The chain has TRBV6-5 and TRBJ1-2; D gene unclear. The CDR3 length is 16 residues. V shed 2 bases and J shed 0 bases, with 13 bases lying between them. The V gene's germline CDR1 is MNHEY and CDR2 SVGAGI. The CDR3 coding sequence is TGTGCCAGCAGTTACACCGTCGTTCTCGCTAACTATGGCTACACCTTC. Residues: CASSYTVVLANYGYTF.

This clonotype was found a few times. This chain links TRBV7-9 with TRBJ1-1; no definite D call. The CDR3 runs to 12 residues. Trimming took 2 bases from V and 7 from J, leaving 8 bases between them. CDR1 and CDR2 from the germline V gene are SEHNR and FQNEAQ (reference sequence). CDR3 nucleotides: TGTGCCAGCAGCTTATTAGGAAATGAAGCTTTCTTT. This gives the protein CASSLLGNEAFF.

The chain joins TRBV3-1 to TRBJ2-1; D uncertain. The CDR3 spans 16 residues. Trimming stripped 4 bases from V and 4 bases from J, with 17 bases between. The germline V gene has CDR1 LGHDT and CDR2 YNNKEL (reference sequence). The chain's CDR3 is CASSRSTVFIYNEQFF. The CDR3 coding sequence is TGTGCCAGCAGCCGATCCACAGTATTCATTTACAATGAGCAGTTCTTC.

This clonotype has more than one count but fewer than ten. The chain uses TRBV3-1 and TRBJ1-1; possible D gene TRBD1, 6 bases. Between the trimmed V and J ends, which lost 1 base and 4 bases, there was a span of 7 bases. CDR1 and CDR2 (germline): LGHDT, YNNKEL (reference sequence). The CDR3 is 13 residues long. CDR3 bases: TGTGCCAGCAGCCAAGCAGGGGCCACTGAAGCTTTCTTT. This gives the protein CASSQAGATEAFF.

Note on this clonotype: A much larger clone is a single base away; this may be a read error. V gene TRBV6-2 or TRBV6-3 combines with J gene TRBJ2-1, with TRBD2 matching over 11 bases. CDR1 is MNHEY and CDR2 is SVGEGT in the germline V gene. The CDR3 has 18 residues. Here the CDR3 reads CASSYSPPTSGIYNELFF. CDR3 DNA sequence: TGTGCCAGCAGTTACTCGCCCCCGACTAGCGGGATCTACAATGAGCTGTTCTTC.

The chain links TRBV29-1 to TRBJ2-1; D is possibly TRBD1 (6 bases). In germline, CDR1 is SQVTM, CDR2 ANQGSEA. This CDR3 is 13 amino acids long. V lost 6 bases and J lost 4, with 13 bases in between. DNA for the CDR3: TGCAGCGTCATCCGGGACACTTACAATGAGCAGTTCTTC. Translated, it gives CSVIRDTYNEQFF.

The chain combines TRBV10-3 with TRBJ2-5; D is tentatively TRBD1 or TRBD2 (5 bases each). The V end lost 5 bases, the J end lost 5 bases, and 18 bases lay between the germline ends. Looked up from germline, CDR1 is ENHRY and CDR2 is SYGVKD. The CDR3 consists of 15 residues. The CDR3 spells CAISSTRGAGETQYF. In DNA, the CDR3 is TGTGCCATCAGTAGCACTAGGGGCGCCGGGGAGACCCAGTACTTC.

This clonotype came up a few times. The V gene is TRBV5-6, the J gene TRBJ2-7, with D possibly being TRBD1 (6 bases). The CDR3 is made up of 15 amino acids. Trimming pared 0 bases from V and 5 bases from J, leaving 15 bases between. CDR1 and CDR2 from the germline V gene are SGHDT and YYEEEE. This CDR3 reads CASSLGAGAYDEQYF. DNA of the CDR3: TGTGCCAGCAGCTTGGGTGCAGGGGCGTACGACGAGCAGTACTTC.

The CDR3 here is CSARSGLAGYNEQFF. DNA of the CDR3: TGCAGTGCTAGATCGGGACTAGCGGGATACAATGAGCAGTTCTTC. This rearrangement joins TRBV20-1 to TRBJ2-1, with TRBD2 matching 13 bases. V lost 2 bases to trimming and J lost 4 bases; unmatched junction nucleotides: 2. Germline lookup yields CDR1 DFQATT and CDR2 SNEGSKA (reference sequence). The CDR3 loop spans 15 amino acids.

V and J are TRBV11-1 and TRBJ2-1; 11 bases agree with TRBD1. This CDR3 contains 18 residues. Germline V lookup: CDR1 SGHAT, CDR2 FQDESV (reference sequence). V lost 5 bases and J lost 4; bases outside the gene matches: 13. CDR3 in DNA: TGTGCCAGCAGCCCTTGGACAGGGGGCGATTTAAAGTACAATGAGCAGTTCTTC. Residues: CASSPWTGGDLKYNEQFF.

This clonotype was found a few times. The gene calls are TRBV5-1 and TRBJ2-7, with 11 positions matching TRBD2. Germline CDR1 SGHRS, CDR2 YFSETQ. V shed 3 bases and J 0 bases; nucleotides not matched to a gene: 8. There are 17 residues in the CDR3. CDR3 sequence reads: CASSSGLAGASSYEQYF. The CDR3 coding sequence is TGCGCCAGCAGCTCCGGACTAGCGGGCGCTAGCTCCTACGAGCAGTACTTC.

The CDR3 sequence is CASSFERQGNEQFF. CDR3 coding DNA: TGTGCCAGCAGTTTTGAAAGGCAGGGCAATGAGCAGTTCTTC. J is TRBJ2-1 and V is TRBV27, with D possibly TRBD1 on 5 matching bases. Germline CDR1 and CDR2: MNHEY and SMNVEV (reference sequence). CDR3 length: 14 amino acids. Trimming left V 3 bases short and J 6 bases short, with 12 bases between.

J is TRBJ2-2 and V is TRBV11-1; TRBD2 matches 15 bases. Germline-derived CDR1 and CDR2 are SGHAT and FQDESV (reference sequence). There are 17 residues in the CDR3. After removal of 5 bases from V and 4 bases from J, the junction contained 5 bases not matched to a gene. CDR3 residues: CASSHGLAGGGTGELFF. The CDR3 coding sequence is TGTGCCAGCAGCCACGGACTAGCGGGAGGGGGCACCGGGGAGCTGTTTTTT.

The V gene is TRBV11-2, the J gene TRBJ2-3; D gene ambiguous. Per germline, CDR1 SGHAT and CDR2 FQNNGV. The length of the CDR3 is 16 residues. Trimming removed 1 base at V and 3 bases at J, with 14 bases between. CDR3 loop: CASSLGFSADTDTQYF. The CDR3 DNA sequence: TGTGCCAGCAGCTTAGGTTTCTCTGCGGATACAGATACGCAGTATTTT.